The 21 T cell receptor beta chains presented below share a single source sample, sequenced in a study of blood T cell repertoires in COVID-19. The table came from immunoSEQ multiplex PCR; TCRdb's copy has only in-frame clones and leaves some out. The sample has about 280,000 clones, roughly 85% seen once. The sequencing input was peripheral blood. The receptors were gathered from a woman between 65 and 79 years old with acute or convalescent COVID-19.

The DNA for the CDR3 is TGTGCCAGCAGCCCAATACTTTGGGCCAACGTCCTGACTTTC. It encodes CASSPILWANVLTF. V gene TRBV11-2 combines with J gene TRBJ2-6; no reliable D call. Deletions cut 5 bases from V and 5 bases from J, with 10 bases between. CDR3 length equals 14 residues. Germline V lookup: CDR1 SGHAT, CDR2 FQNNGV.

The rearrangement joins TRBV7-9 to TRBJ2-3, with TRBD2 matching over 15 bases. The CDR3 runs to 17 residues. Unmatched junction bases numbered 5, after V lost 4 bases and J lost 3 bases. Per the germline V gene, CDR1 is SEHNR and CDR2 is FQNEAQ (reference sequence). CDR3 bases: TGTGCCAGCAGCTCCCGGACTAGCGGGGGGGTTACAGATACGCAGTATTTT. Translating gives CASSSRTSGGVTDTQYF.

This chain connects TRBV12-3 or TRBV12-4 to TRBJ1-1, with D unclear. This CDR3 has 13 amino acids. V lost 5 bases to trimming and J lost 3 bases, with 10 bases between them. The chain's CDR3 is CASSNSGYTEAFF. DNA for the CDR3: TGTGCCAGCAGTAATTCGGGGTACACTGAAGCTTTCTTT.

The chain is built from TRBV19 and TRBJ1-2; D gene ambiguous. Germline values: CDR1 LNHDA, CDR2 SQIVND (reference sequence). The CDR3 length is 15 residues. V lost 1 base and J 1 base, leaving 10 bases between the germline ends. Written as DNA, the CDR3 is TGTGCCAGTAGTATAGGAAATCAGGTTAACTATGGCTACACCTTC. Translation gives CASSIGNQVNYGYTF.

This clone has only a few counts. The chain recombines TRBV6-5 with TRBJ1-2; maybe TRBD1 (5 bases). This CDR3 contains 14 residues. CDR1 and CDR2 from the germline V gene are MNHEY and SVGAGI. V was pared by 7 bases and J by 4 bases, with 16 bases between. For the CDR3, the DNA is TGTGCCAGCACTCCCCAGGGAGGCCCCTATGGCTACACCTTC. This sequence encodes CASTPQGGPYGYTF.

The chain employs TRBV5-4 and TRBJ1-6; D ambiguous. The CDR3 runs to 14 residues. Trimming pared 5 bases from V and 9 bases from J, leaving 15 bases between. Germline lookup yields CDR1 SGHNT and CDR2 YYREEE (reference sequence). This chain's CDR3 is CASSPEIRGSPLHF. The CDR3 DNA is TGTGCCAGCAGTCCCGAGATTAGAGGTTCACCCCTCCACTTT.

This chain connects TRBV9 to TRBJ1-2, with D hard to call. The CDR3 is 15 amino acids. Deletions cut 3 bases from V and 5 bases from J, with 17 bases between. Germline assignment: CDR1 SGDLS and CDR2 YYNGEE. CDR3 DNA: TGTGCCAGCAGCGGCGGGCTAGCCGATCATTATGGCTACACCTTC. Translated, it gives CASSGGLADHYGYTF.

The chain employs TRBV5-1 and TRBJ2-1; 9 bases fit TRBD1. The CDR3 sequence is 17 residues long. Trimming at V came to 0 bases and at J to 4 bases, leaving 8 bases not matched to a gene. The germline CDR1 and CDR2 sequences are SGHRS and YFSETQ. CDR3 sequence (DNA): TGCGCCAGCAGCTTGGGAGGGCGGACAGGGGCGTACAATGAGCAGTTCTTC. This sequence encodes CASSLGGRTGAYNEQFF. Full variable domain (missing parts from reference TRBV5-1 and TRBJ2-1): KAGVTQTPRYLIKTRGQQVTLSCSPISGHRSVSWYQQTPGQGLQFLFEYFSETQRNKGNFPGRFSGRQFSNSRSEMNVSTLELGDSALYLCASSLGGRTGAYNEQFFGPGTRLTVL.

J is TRBJ2-3 and V is TRBV11-2; D is uncertain. V was pared by 5 bases and J by 8 bases, with 14 bases between. The CDR3 has 13 residues. Germline CDR1 reads SGHAT; CDR2 reads FQNNGV. The CDR3 reads CASSENGQGTQYF. For the CDR3, the DNA is TGTGCCAGCAGCGAAAATGGGCAAGGTACGCAGTATTTT.

The chain couples TRBV5-1 to TRBJ1-2, with TRBD1 identical over 10 bases. J gave up 7 bases and V 2 bases, and 2 bases lay outside the gene matches. This CDR3 has 13 residues. Germline lookup yields CDR1 SGHRS and CDR2 YFSETQ. The CDR3, as DNA: TGCGCCAGCAGCTTTGGGACAGGGGTTGGCTACACCTTC. Protein: CASSFGTGVGYTF. The complete variable domain, with remaining parts taken from reference TRBV5-1 and TRBJ1-2, reads KAGVTQTPRYLIKTRGQQVTLSCSPISGHRSVSWYQQTPGQGLQFLFEYFSETQRNKGNFPGRFSGRQFSNSRSEMNVSTLELGDSALYLCASSFGTGVGYTFGSGTRLTVV.

The rearrangement joins TRBV3-1 (or the pseudogene TRBV3-2) to TRBJ1-5; 7 positions agree with TRBD1. Trimming at V came to 7 bases and at J to 1 base, leaving 1 base not matched to a gene. Per the germline V gene, CDR1 is LGHDT and CDR2 is YNNKEL (reference sequence). The CDR3 covers 13 residues. The CDR3 loop is CASTQGSNQPQHF. The CDR3 DNA sequence: TGTGCCAGCACACAGGGGAGCAATCAGCCCCAGCATTTT.

V is TRBV7-9 and J is TRBJ2-7; 7 bases agree with TRBD1. The CDR3 contains 17 residues. Germline CDR1 is SEHNR and CDR2 is FQNEAQ (reference sequence). The V segment lost 5 bases and the J segment 1 base; nucleotides outside the gene matches: 14. DNA of the CDR3: TGTGCCAGCAGCGGGACCCCGGGACAGCTCGTATCCTACGAGCAGTACTTC. It yields the protein CASSGTPGQLVSYEQYF.

This rearrangement joins TRBV5-1 to TRBJ2-7; D is possibly TRBD1 (5 bases). Germline V gene sequence: CDR1 SGHRS, CDR2 YFSETQ. The V end lost 7 bases, the J end lost 6 bases, and 14 bases lay between the germline ends. This CDR3 contains 12 residues. The CDR3 sequence: CASRAGLREQYF. The CDR3 DNA reads TGCGCCAGCCGGGCAGGGCTTCGCGAGCAGTACTTC. The full variable domain, with the rest looked up from reference TRBV5-1 and TRBJ2-7, is KAGVTQTPRYLIKTRGQQVTLSCSPISGHRSVSWYQQTPGQGLQFLFEYFSETQRNKGNFPGRFSGRQFSNSRSEMNVSTLELGDSALYLCASRAGLREQYFGPGTRLTVT.

The chain uses TRBV30 and TRBJ1-1; D is perhaps TRBD1 (5 bases). Germline V gives CDR1 GTSNPN, CDR2 SVGIG (reference sequence). The germline V and J ends were trimmed by 5 bases and 5 bases, with 12 bases remaining between them. The CDR3 is made up of 12 amino acids. CDR3 DNA: TGTGCCTGGGAACGGGCAGGGACTGAAGCTTTCTTT. This encodes CAWERAGTEAFF.

This sequence joins TRBV3-1 (or the pseudogene TRBV3-2) and TRBJ1-3; 10 bases are shared with TRBD1. This CDR3 has 15 residues. Germline V lookup: CDR1 LGHDT, CDR2 YNNKEL (reference sequence). With 4 bases clipped from V and 2 bases from J, the junction kept 2 bases outside the gene matches. The CDR3 here is CASSRGQGAGNTIYF. The CDR3 DNA follows: TGTGCCAGCAGCCGCGGACAGGGGGCTGGAAACACCATATATTTT.

The genes are TRBV6-6 and TRBJ2-3; 9 bases map to TRBD2. V shed 5 bases, J shed 1 base, and the junction held 4 bases outside the gene matches. The CDR3 is made up of 15 amino acids. Germline V gene sequence: CDR1 MNHNY, CDR2 SVGAGI (reference sequence). The CDR3 region has the DNA TGTGCCAGCAGTACGACTAGCGGAGGCACAGATACGCAGTATTTT. Encoded protein: CASSTTSGGTDTQYF.

The rearrangement joins TRBV5-1 to TRBJ1-6, with no clear D. CDR3 length equals 13 residues. The germline gives CDR1 SGHRS, CDR2 YFSETQ. The V end lost 0 bases, the J end lost 8 bases, and 6 bases lay between the germline ends. The CDR3 DNA is TGCGCCAGCAGCTTGGTGAGGGATTCACCCCTCCACTTT. It codes for CASSLVRDSPLHF.

This clone was counted a single time. The J gene is TRBJ1-5, the V gene TRBV6-5, with no clear D. The CDR3 extends over 13 amino acids. V was shortened by 11 bases and J by 12 bases, with 23 bases between the two germline ends. CDR1 is MNHEY and CDR2 is SVGAGI in the germline V gene. In DNA form, the CDR3 reads TGTGCCTCCCAGTTCACCCCTCGACAACACCAGCATTTT. Its translation: CASQFTPRQHQHF.

Many counts were recorded for this clone. For the CDR3, the DNA is TGTGCCAGCAGCGTCAGGGGGAGCGAGCAGTACTTC. This codes for CASSVRGSEQYF. The V and J genes are TRBV2 and TRBJ2-7; 7 bases fit TRBD1. This CDR3 contains 12 residues. The trim removed 6 bases at V and 6 bases at J, leaving 5 bases unmatched. Germline assignment: CDR1 SNHLY and CDR2 FYNNEI.

J is TRBJ1-1 and V is TRBV4-1; 7 nucleotides align to TRBD1. Germline V lookup: CDR1 MGHRA, CDR2 YSYEKL. Germline trimming cut 2 bases from V and 0 bases from J; bases unmatched to any gene: 9. This CDR3 region has 17 residues. The DNA for the CDR3 is TGCGCCAGCAGCCAACTAAACCTCGGGACAGTGAACACTGAAGCTTTCTTT. This sequence encodes CASSQLNLGTVNTEAFF.

The V call is TRBV3-1 (or the pseudogene TRBV3-2), the J call TRBJ2-5, with TRBD2 matching 7 bases. This CDR3 is built from 15 residues. J was trimmed by 1 base and V by 4 bases; bases with no gene match: 6. Germline-derived CDR1 and CDR2 are LGHDT and YNNKEL (reference sequence). CDR3 coding DNA: TGTGCCAGCAGCCCCGGACTAGTAGTCCAAGAGACCCAGTACTTC. This codes for CASSPGLVVQETQYF.